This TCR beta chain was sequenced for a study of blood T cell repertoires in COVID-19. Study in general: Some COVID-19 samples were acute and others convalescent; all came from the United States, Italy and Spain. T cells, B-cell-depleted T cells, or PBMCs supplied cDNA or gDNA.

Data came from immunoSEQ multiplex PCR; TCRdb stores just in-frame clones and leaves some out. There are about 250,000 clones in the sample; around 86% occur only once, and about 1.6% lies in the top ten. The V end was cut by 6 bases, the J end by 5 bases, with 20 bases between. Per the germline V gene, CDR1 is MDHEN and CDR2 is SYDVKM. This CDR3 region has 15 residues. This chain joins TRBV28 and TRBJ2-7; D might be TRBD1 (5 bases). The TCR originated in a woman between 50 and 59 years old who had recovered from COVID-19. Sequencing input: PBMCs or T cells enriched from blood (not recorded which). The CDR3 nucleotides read TGTGCCAGCAGGGGAACAGGCGCATTCCTCAACGAGCAGTACTTC. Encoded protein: CASRGTGAFLNEQYF.